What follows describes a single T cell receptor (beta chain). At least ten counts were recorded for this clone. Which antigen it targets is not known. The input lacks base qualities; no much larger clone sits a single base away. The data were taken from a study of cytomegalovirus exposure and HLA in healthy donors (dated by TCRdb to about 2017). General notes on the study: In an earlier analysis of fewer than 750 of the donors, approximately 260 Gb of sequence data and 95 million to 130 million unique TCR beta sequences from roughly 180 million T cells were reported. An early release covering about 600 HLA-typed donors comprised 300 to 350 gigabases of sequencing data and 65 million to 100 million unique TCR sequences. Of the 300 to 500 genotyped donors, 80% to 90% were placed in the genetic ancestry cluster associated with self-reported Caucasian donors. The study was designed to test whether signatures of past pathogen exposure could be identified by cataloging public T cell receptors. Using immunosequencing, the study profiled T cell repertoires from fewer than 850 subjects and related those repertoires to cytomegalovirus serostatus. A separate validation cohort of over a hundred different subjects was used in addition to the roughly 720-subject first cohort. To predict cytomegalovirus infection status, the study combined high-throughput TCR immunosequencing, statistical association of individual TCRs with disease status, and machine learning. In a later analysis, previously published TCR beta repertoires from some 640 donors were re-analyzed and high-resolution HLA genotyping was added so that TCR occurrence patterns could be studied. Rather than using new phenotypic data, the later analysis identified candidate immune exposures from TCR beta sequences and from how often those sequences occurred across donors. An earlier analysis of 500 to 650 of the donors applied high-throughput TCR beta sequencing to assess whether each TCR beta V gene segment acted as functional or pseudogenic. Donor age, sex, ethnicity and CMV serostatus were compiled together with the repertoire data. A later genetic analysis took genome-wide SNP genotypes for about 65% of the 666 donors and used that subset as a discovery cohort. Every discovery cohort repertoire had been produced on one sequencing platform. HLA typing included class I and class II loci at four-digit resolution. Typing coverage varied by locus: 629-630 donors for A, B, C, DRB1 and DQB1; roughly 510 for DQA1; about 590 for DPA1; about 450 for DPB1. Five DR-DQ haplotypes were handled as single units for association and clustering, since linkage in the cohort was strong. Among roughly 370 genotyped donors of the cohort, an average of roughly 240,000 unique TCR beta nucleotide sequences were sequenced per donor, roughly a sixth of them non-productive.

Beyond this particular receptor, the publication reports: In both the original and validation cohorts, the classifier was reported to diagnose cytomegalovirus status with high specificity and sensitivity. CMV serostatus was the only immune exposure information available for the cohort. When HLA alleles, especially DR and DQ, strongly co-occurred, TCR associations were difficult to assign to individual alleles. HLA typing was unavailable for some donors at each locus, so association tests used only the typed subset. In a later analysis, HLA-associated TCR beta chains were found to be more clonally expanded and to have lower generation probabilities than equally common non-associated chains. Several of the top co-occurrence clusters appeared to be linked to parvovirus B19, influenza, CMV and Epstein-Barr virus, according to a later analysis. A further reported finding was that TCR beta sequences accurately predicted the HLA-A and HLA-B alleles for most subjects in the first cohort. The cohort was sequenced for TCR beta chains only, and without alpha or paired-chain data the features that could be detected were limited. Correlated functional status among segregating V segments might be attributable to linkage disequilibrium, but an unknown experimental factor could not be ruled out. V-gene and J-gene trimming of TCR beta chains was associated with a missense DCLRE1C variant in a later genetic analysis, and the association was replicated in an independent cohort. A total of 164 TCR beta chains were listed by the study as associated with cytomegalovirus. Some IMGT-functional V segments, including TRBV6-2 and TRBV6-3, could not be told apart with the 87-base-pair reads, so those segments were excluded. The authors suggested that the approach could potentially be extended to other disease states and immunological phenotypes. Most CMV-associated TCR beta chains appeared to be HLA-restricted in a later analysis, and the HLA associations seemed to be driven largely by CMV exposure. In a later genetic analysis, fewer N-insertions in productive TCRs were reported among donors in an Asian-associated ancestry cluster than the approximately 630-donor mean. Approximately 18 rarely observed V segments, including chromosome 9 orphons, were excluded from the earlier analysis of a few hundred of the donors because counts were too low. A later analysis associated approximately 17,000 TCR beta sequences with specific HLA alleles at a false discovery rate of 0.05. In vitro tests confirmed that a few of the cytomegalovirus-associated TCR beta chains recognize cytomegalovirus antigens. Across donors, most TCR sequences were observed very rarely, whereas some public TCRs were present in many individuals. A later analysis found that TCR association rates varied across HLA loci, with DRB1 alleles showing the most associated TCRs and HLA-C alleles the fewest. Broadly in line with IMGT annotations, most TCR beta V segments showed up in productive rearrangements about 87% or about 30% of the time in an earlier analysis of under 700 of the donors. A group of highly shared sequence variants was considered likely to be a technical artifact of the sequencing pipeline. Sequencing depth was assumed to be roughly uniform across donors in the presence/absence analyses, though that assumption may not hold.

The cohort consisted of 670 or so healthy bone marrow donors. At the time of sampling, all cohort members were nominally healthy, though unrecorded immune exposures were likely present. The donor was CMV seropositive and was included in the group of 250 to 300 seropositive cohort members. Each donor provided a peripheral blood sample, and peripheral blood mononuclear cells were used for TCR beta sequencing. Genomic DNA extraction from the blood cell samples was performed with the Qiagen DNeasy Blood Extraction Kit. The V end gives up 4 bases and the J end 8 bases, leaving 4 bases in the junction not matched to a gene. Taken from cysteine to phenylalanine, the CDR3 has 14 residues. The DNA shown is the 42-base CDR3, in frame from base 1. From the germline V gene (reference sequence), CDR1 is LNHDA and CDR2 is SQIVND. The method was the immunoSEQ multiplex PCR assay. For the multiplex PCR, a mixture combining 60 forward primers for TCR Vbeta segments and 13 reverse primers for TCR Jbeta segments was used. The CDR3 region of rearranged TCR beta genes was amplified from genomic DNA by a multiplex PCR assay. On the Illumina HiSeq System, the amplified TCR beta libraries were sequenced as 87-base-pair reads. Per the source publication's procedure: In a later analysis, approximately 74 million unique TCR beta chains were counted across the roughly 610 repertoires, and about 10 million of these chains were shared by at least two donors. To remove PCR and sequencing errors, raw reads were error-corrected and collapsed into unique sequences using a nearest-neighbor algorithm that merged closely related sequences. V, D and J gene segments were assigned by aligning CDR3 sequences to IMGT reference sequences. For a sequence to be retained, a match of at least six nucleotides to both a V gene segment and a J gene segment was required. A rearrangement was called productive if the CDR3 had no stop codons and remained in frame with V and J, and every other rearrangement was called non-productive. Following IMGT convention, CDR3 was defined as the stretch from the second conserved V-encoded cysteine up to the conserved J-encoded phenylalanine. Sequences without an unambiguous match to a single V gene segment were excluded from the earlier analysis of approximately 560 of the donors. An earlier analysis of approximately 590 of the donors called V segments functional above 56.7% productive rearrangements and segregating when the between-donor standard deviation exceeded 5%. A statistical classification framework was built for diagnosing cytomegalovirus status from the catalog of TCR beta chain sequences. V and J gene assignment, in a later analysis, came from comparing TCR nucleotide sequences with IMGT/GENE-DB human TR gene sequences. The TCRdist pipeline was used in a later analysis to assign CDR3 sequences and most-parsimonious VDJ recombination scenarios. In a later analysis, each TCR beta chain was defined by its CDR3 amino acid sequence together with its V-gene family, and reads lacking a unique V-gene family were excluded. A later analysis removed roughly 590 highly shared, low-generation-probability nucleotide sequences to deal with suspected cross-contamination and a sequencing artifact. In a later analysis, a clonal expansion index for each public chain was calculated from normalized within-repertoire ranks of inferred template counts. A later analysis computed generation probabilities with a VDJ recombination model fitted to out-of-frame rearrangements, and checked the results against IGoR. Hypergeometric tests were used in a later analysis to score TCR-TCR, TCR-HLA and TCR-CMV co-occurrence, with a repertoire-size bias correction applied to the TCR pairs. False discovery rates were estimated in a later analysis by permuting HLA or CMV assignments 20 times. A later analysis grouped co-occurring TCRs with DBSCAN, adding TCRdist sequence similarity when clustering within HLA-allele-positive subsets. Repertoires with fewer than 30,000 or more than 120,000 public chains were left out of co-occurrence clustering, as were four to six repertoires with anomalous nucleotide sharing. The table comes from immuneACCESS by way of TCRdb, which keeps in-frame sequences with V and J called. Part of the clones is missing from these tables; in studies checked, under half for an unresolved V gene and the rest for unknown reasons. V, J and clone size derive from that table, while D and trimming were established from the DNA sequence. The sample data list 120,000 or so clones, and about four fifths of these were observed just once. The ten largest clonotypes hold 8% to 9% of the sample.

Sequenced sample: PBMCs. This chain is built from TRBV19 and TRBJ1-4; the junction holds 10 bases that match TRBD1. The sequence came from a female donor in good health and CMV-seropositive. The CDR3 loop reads CASSRDRGGEKLFF. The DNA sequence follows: TGTGCCAGTAGTAGGGACAGGGGAGGCGAAAAACTGTTTTTT.